The TCR beta chain described here comes from a study of T cell changes during pregnancy in multiple sclerosis (dated 2019 in TCRdb). Describing the broader study: Changes in the T cell repertoire over the course of pregnancy were examined in this study in women with multiple sclerosis.

A note on this clone: Its antigen is unknown. No base qualities exist here, and no much larger clone lies one base off it.

CDR1 and CDR2, looked up from the germline V gene, are SGHRS and YFSETQ. The CDR3 goes from the cysteine to the phenylalanine over 13 residues. The read is trimmed to its CDR3 DNA, 39 bases read in frame from base 1. V loses 2 bases, J loses 5 bases, and the germline ends lie 8 bases apart. The library was produced with the immunoSEQ multiplex PCR assay. What TCRdb holds here is the immuneACCESS table cut down to in-frame rearrangements. Part of the clones is not present; checked against another copy, under half of the missing clones reflect an unresolved V gene, and the others are unexplained. Across this sample there are some 55,000 clones, with 80% to 95% seen only once. The ten largest clones represent roughly 1.2% of the sample.

This sequence originates from a female donor in good health, enrolled as a control in a pregnancy study. The sample in question was peripheral blood, obtained after pregnancy. Recombination linked TRBV5-1 to TRBJ1-5; the D gene is perhaps TRBD1, from 6 matching bases. The DNA is TGCGCCAGCAGCTTCGAGGGGGATCAGCCCCAGCATTTT. This encodes CASSFEGDQPQHF. With the rest looked up from the reference TRBV5-1 and TRBJ1-5 genes rather than sequenced, the full variable domain is KAGVTQTPRYLIKTRGQQVTLSCSPISGHRSVSWYQQTPGQGLQFLFEYFSETQRNKGNFPGRFSGRQFSNSRSEMNVSTLELGDSALYLCASSFEGDQPQHFGDGTRLSIL.